The 15 T cell receptor beta chains listed next were all sequenced from one sample in a study of response to subunit inactivated influenza vaccine. One entry per CDR3 protein, called by TCRdb with MiXCR from the RT-PCR reads. This sample yields over 800,000 distinct CDR3 sequences, of which around 20% are seen a single time; roughly a tenth belongs to the top ten. The sample in question was PBMCs from blood, obtained 5 days after vaccination. These receptor sequences come from a man aged 50 to 60 who received an inactivated influenza vaccine.

The rearrangement uses TRBV7-8 and TRBJ1-2, with TRBD1 as a possible D gene (5 bases). The V and J ends lost 7 bases and 5 bases respectively, with 20 bases between them. This CDR3 comprises 15 residues. Germline V lookup: CDR1 SGHVS, CDR2 FQNEAQ. The CDR3 nucleotides read TGTGCCAGCAAAAAGGGTTTAGGGGTAGAGTATGGCTACACCTTC. Its protein is CASKKGLGVEYGYTF.

V usage is TRBV20-1 and J usage is TRBJ2-1; weak D call: TRBD1 (5 bases). Germline-derived CDR1 and CDR2 are DFQATT and SNEGSKA (reference sequence). The CDR3 has 15 residues. The germline V and J ends were trimmed by 2 bases and 7 bases, with 18 bases remaining between them. The chain's CDR3 is CSARMATRRGNEQFF. The CDR3 DNA follows: TGCAGTGCTAGAATGGCTACCAGAAGGGGAAATGAGCAGTTCTTC.

This clonotype has a handful of counts. The CDR3 region has the DNA TGCAGTGCTAGTGGCAGGGGGTTCACAGATACGCAGTATTTT. Its translation: CSASGRGFTDTQYF. The rearrangement uses TRBV20-1 and TRBJ2-3, with 7 bases that match TRBD1. Unmatched junction bases numbered 5, after V lost 3 bases and J lost 2 bases. The CDR3 totals 14 residues. Germline CDR1 is DFQATT and CDR2 is SNEGSKA (reference sequence).

This chain uses TRBV10-3 with TRBJ2-7; D gene ambiguous. V was shortened by 6 bases and J by 4 bases, with 7 bases between the two germline ends. The V gene's germline CDR1 is ENHRY and CDR2 SYGVKD. CDR3 length: 11 amino acids. The chain's CDR3 is CAIRESYEQYF. The CDR3 DNA sequence: TGTGCCATCAGAGAGAGTTACGAGCAGTACTTC.

This clonotype was seen a few times. V usage is TRBV12-3 or TRBV12-4 and J usage is TRBJ2-5; D unclear. The V end lost 5 bases, the J end lost 0 bases, and 7 bases lay between the germline ends. This CDR3 is 13 amino acids long. CDR3 loop: CASSRHDQETQYF. In nucleotides, the CDR3 is TGTGCCAGCAGTCGACACGACCAAGAGACCCAGTACTTC.

This clonotype was seen more than once but under ten times. V gene TRBV11-2 combines with J gene TRBJ2-7, with TRBD2 as a possible D gene (9 bases). The V gene's germline CDR1 is SGHAT and CDR2 FQNNGV. Trimming took 1 base from V and 1 from J, leaving 20 bases between them. The CDR3 is 18 residues long. This CDR3 reads CASSLVPGGLAGSYEQYF. Written as DNA, the CDR3 is TGTGCCAGCAGCTTAGTCCCAGGGGGCCTAGCGGGGTCCTACGAGCAGTACTTC.

This clonotype was recorded many times. V is TRBV20-1 and J is TRBJ1-6; no firm D call. CDR1 is DFQATT, CDR2 SNEGSKA, per germline (reference sequence). The CDR3 is 15 residues long. Trimming removed 0 bases at V and 10 bases at J, with 16 bases between. This CDR3 is CSARDSQGIGSPLHF. The CDR3 DNA sequence: TGCAGTGCTAGAGATTCTCAAGGGATAGGGTCACCCCTCCACTTT.

The rearrangement links TRBV4-2 to TRBJ2-7; perhaps TRBD2 as D (5 bases). The germline gives CDR1 LGHNA, CDR2 YNFKEQ. V was trimmed by 0 bases and J by 2 bases, leaving 17 bases between them. The CDR3 totals 17 residues. CDR3 residues: CASSQDTPGVGPYEQYF. As DNA, the CDR3 is TGTGCCAGCAGCCAAGACACCCCCGGGGTAGGGCCCTACGAGCAGTACTTC.

The CDR3 DNA sequence: TGTGCCAGCAGTTACTCTTTAGCGTCAGGCATTCAGTACTTC. It specifies CASSYSLASGIQYF. The rearrangement links TRBV6-5 to TRBJ2-4; maybe TRBD2 (5 bases). Germline assignment: CDR1 MNHEY and CDR2 SVGAGI. Trimming took off 0 bases at V and 9 bases at J, with 12 bases between the two ends. This CDR3 comprises 14 residues.

This clonotype was observed a handful of times. The chain has TRBV12-3 or TRBV12-4 and TRBJ2-1; D is uncertain. This CDR3 contains 11 residues. Trimming cost V 5 bases and J 8 bases, with 7 bases left between them. This CDR3 reads CASSEYHEQFF. DNA of the CDR3: TGTGCCAGCAGTGAATACCATGAGCAGTTCTTC.

The table lists this clonotype with a few counts. V usage is TRBV28 and J usage is TRBJ1-5; D is unclear. This CDR3 is 15 amino acids long. The V end was cut by 0 bases, the J end by 2 bases, with 8 bases between. CDR1 is MDHEN, CDR2 SYDVKM, per germline. The CDR3 region is CASSLWGRGNQPQHF. The CDR3 DNA reads as TGTGCCAGCAGTTTATGGGGCCGGGGCAATCAGCCCCAGCATTTT.

The chain recombines TRBV5-1 with TRBJ2-7; the D is unclear. This CDR3 comprises 14 residues. V was pared by 4 bases and J by 0 bases, with 11 bases between. Germline loops: CDR1 SGHRS, CDR2 YFSETQ. The CDR3 DNA reads TGCGCCAGCAGCACCGACCACGTCTCCTACGAGCAGTACTTC. Translating gives CASSTDHVSYEQYF.

This clonotype was picked up a small number of times. This chain joins TRBV28 and TRBJ2-3, with D maybe TRBD2 (6 bases). Germline CDR1 is MDHEN and CDR2 is SYDVKM. V dropped 8 bases and J dropped 8 bases, with 20 bases sitting between them. The CDR3 has 14 amino acids. CDR3 amino acids: CASRDSANSVTQYF. The CDR3, as DNA: TGTGCCAGCCGGGACTCCGCGAACAGTGTTACGCAGTATTTT.

The chain has TRBV27 and TRBJ2-7; D possibly corresponds to TRBD2 (5 bases). Germline V gene data show CDR1 as MNHEY and CDR2 as SMNVEV (reference sequence). The germline V and J ends were trimmed by 5 bases and 2 bases, with 16 bases remaining between them. This CDR3 region has 15 residues. The CDR3 sequence: CASSLLEGRPYEQYF. CDR3 coding DNA: TGTGCCAGCAGTCTTCTCGAAGGGAGACCCTACGAGCAGTACTTC.

DNA of the CDR3: TGTGCCAGCAGTTTCTCCGGGGTTCGCAATCAGCCCCAGCATTTT. Translated: CASSFSGVRNQPQHF. J is TRBJ1-5 and V is TRBV12-3 or TRBV12-4; unclear D gene. V shed 3 bases and J shed 2 bases, with 11 bases lying between them. CDR3 length: 15 amino acids.